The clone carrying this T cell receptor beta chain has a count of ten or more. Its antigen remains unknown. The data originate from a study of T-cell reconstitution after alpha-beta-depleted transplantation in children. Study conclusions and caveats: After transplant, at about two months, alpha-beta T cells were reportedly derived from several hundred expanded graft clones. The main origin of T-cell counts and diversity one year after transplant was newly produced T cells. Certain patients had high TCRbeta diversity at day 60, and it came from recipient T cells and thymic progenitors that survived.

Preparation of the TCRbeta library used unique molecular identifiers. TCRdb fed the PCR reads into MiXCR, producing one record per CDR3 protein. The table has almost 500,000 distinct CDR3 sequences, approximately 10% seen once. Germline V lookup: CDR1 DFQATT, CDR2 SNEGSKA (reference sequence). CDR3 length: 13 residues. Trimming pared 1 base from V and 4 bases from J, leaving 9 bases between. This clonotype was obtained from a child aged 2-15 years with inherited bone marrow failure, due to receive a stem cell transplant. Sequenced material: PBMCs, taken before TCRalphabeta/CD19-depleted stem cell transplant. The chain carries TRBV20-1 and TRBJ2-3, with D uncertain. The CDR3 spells CSARVVLADTQYF. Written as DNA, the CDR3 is TGCAGTGCTAGAGTAGTTTTAGCAGATACGCAGTATTTT.